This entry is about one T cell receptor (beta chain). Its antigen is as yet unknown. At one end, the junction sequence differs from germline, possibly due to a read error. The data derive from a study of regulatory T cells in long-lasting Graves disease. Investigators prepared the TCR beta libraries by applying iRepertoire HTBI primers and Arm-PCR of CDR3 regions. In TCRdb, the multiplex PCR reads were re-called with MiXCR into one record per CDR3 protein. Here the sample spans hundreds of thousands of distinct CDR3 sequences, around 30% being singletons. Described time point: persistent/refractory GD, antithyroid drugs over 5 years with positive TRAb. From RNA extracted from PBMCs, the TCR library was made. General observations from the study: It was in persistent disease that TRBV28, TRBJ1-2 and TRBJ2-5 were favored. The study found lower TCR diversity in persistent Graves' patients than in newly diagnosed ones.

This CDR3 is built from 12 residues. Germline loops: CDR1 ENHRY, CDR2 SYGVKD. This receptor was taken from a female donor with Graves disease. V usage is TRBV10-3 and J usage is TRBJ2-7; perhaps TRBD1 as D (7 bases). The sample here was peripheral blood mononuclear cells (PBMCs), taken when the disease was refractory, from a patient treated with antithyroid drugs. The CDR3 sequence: CTIRGVDYEQYF. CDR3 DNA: TGTACCATCAGGGGGGTTGACTACGAGCAGTACTTC.